This TCR beta chain was documented in a study of blood T cell repertoires in COVID-19. Overall study: Samples came from the United States, Italy and Spain, spanning acute and convalescent COVID-19.

Germline CDR1 is LNHDA and CDR2 is SQIVND (reference sequence). Trimming took 5 bases from V and 9 from J; bases not matched to a gene: 13. CDR3 length equals 15 residues. Repertoires were generated with immunoSEQ multiplex PCR, while TCRdb's copy carries only in-frame clones and drops some. The sample lists roughly 130,000 clones; roughly 84% were seen once. The source is a woman aged 25 to 39 who had recovered from COVID-19. The sequenced sample was peripheral blood. The chain is built from TRBV19 and TRBJ1-1, with TRBD1 matching 9 bases. CDR3 DNA: TGTGCCAGTAGTCTTTACGAGGGACAGGGAAAGAAAGCTTTCTTT. It yields the protein CASSLYEGQGKKAFF.